Listed below are T cell receptor beta chains from one sample, sequenced in a study of blood T cell repertoires in COVID-19. The assay was immunoSEQ multiplex PCR, and TCRdb's table has in-frame clones only and misses some. Of around 30,000 clones in the sample, 65% to 70% were seen once. Sequences were obtained from peripheral blood. These receptor sequences come from a human donor in a cohort sampled during active COVID-19. Both conserved end residues are trimmed from each CDR3. The D gene is left open where the match is weak.

D	V	J	CDR3
-	TRBV11-3	TRBJ1-2	ASSDGLDGYT
-	TRBV27	TRBJ1-5	ASSPQVGSDQPQH
TRBD1	TRBV11-2	TRBJ2-7	ASSSRTGDYEQY
-	TRBV7-2	TRBJ1-1	ASSSSGQSVAEAF
-	TRBV13	TRBJ2-5	ASSLTGFTTQY
TRBD1	TRBV28	TRBJ1-1	ASSLDRVNTEAF
TRBD2	TRBV7-2	TRBJ2-3	ASSLATSGFSTDTQY
-	TRBV4-1	TRBJ2-1	ASSQDVSGQF
TRBD1	TRBV28	TRBJ2-1	ASRTGASSSYNEQF
-	TRBV7-3	TRBJ2-1	ASSSSSYNEQF
-	TRBV6-4	TRBJ1-5	ASSPWAGGNQPQH
TRBD1	TRBV10-3	TRBJ2-2	AISESAGFGQGRAGELF
-	TRBV7-2	TRBJ1-3	ASSASGGGNTIY
TRBD2	TRBV4-2	TRBJ2-2	ASSQDTSGRVDGELF
TRBD2	TRBV7-9	TRBJ2-3	ASSHTSGGTDTQY
TRBD1	TRBV6-5	TRBJ2-2	ASSSGQVRHGELF